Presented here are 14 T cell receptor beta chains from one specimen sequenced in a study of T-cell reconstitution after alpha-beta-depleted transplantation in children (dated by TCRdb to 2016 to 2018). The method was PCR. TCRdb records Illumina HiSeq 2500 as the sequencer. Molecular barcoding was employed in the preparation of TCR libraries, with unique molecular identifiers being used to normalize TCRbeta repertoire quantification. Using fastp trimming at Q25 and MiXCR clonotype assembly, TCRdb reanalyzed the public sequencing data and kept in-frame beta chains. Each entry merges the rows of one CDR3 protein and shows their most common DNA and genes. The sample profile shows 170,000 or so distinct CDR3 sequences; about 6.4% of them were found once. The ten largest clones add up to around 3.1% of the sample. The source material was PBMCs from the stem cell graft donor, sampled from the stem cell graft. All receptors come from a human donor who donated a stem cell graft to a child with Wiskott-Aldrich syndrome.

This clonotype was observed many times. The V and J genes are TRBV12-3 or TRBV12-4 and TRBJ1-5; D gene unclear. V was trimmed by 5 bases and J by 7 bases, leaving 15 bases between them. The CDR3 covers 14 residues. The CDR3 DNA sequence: TGTGCCAGCAGTCCACACGGGGATAAACAGCCCCAGCATTTT. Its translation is CASSPHGDKQPQHF.

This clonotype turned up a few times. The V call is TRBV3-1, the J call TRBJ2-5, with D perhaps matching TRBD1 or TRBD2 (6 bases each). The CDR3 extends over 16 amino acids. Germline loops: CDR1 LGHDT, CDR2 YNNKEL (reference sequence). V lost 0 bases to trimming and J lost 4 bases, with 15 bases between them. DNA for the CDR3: TGTGCCAGCAGCCAAGATACCGCCCGGGGGCGAGAGACCCAGTACTTC. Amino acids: CASSQDTARGRETQYF.

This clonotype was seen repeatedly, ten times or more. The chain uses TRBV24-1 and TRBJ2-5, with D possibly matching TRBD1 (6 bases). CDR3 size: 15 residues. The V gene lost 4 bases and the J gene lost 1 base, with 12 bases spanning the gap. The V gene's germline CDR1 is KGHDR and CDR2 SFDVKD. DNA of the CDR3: TGTGCCACCAGTGACCCAACGGACAGCCAAGAGACCCAGTACTTC. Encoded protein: CATSDPTDSQETQYF.

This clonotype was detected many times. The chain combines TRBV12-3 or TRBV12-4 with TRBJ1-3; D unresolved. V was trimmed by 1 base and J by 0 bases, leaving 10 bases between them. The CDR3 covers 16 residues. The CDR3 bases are TGTGCCAGCAGTTTAGGAGCGGCAAGCTCTGGAAACACCATATATTTT. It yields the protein CASSLGAASSGNTIYF.

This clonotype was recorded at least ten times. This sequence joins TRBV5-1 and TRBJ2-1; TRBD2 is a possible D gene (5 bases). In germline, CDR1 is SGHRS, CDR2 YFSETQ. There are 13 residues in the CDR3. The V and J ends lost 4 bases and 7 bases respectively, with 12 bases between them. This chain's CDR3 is CASSLTGRNEQFF. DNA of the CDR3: TGCGCCAGCAGCCTAACTGGGAGAAATGAGCAGTTCTTC.

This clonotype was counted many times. The CDR3 here is CASSYAGTLFEAFF. The DNA for the CDR3 is TGTGCCAGCAGTTACGCGGGAACACTTTTTGAAGCTTTCTTT. The chain has TRBV6-5 and TRBJ1-1, with D unclear. This CDR3 contains 14 residues. Germline values: CDR1 MNHEY, CDR2 SVGAGI. V dropped 2 bases and J dropped 7 bases, with 14 bases sitting between them.

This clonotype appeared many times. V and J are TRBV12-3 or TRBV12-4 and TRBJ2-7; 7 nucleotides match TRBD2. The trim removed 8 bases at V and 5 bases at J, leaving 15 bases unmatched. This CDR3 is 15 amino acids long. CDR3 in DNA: TGTGCCAGCCTTCCCGGGGGGTCAGGGTGGGACGAGCAGTACTTC. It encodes CASLPGGSGWDEQYF.

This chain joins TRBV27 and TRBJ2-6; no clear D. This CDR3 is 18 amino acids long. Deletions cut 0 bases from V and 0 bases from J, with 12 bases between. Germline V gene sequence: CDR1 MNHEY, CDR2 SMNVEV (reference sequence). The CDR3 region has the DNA TGTGCCAGCAGTTTATCCCCCACTTTGAGCTCTGGGGCCAACGTCCTGACTTTC. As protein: CASSLSPTLSSGANVLTF.

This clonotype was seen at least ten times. CDR3 residues: CASSPGQPRLFNQPQHF. The CDR3 DNA reads as TGTGCCAGCAGCCCGGGACAGCCCAGGCTTTTCAATCAGCCCCAGCATTTT. The chain employs TRBV6-1 and TRBJ1-5, with 7 positions matching TRBD1. Germline V gene data show CDR1 as MNHNS and CDR2 as SASEGT. The trim removed 6 bases at V and 3 bases at J, leaving 14 bases unmatched. The CDR3 has 17 residues.

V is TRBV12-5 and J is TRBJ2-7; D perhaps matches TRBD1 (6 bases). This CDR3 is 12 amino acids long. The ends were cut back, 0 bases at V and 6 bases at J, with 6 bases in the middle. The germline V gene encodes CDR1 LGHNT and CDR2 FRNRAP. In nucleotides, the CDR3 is TGTGCTAGTGGTTTGGTACAGGGCGAGCAGTACTTC. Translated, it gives CASGLVQGEQYF. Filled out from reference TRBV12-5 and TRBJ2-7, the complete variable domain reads DARVTQTPRHKVTEMGQEVTMRCQPILGHNTVFWYRQTMMQGLELLAYFRNRAPLDDSGMPKDRFSAEMPDATLATLKIQPSEPRDSAVYFCASGLVQGEQYFGPGTRLTVT.

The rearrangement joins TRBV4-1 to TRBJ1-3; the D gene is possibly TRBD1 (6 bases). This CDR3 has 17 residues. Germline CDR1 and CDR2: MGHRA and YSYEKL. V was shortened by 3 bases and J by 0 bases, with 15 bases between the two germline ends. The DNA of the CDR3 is TGCGCCAGCAGCCACCCTGGACAGAGCAGCTCTGGAAACACCATATATTTT. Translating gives CASSHPGQSSSGNTIYF.

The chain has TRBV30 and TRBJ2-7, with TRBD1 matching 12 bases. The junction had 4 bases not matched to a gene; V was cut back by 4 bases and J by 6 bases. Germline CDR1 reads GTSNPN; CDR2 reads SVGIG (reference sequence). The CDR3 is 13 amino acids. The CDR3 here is CAWKGQGASEQYF. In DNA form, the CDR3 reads TGTGCCTGGAAGGGACAGGGGGCCTCCGAGCAGTACTTC.

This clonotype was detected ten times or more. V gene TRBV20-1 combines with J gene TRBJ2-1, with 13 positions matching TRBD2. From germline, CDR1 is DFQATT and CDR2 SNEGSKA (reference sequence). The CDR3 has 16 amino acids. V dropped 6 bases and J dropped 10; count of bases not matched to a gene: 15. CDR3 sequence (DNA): TGCAGTGCATCACCCGGGACTAGCGGGACCTCTGGCGAGCAGTTCTTC. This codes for CSASPGTSGTSGEQFF.

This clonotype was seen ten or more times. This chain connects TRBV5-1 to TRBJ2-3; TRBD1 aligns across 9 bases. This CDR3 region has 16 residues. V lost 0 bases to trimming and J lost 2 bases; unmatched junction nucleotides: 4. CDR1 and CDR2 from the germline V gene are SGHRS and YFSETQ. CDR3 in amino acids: CASSLARTGDTDTQYF. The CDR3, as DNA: TGCGCCAGCAGCTTGGCACGGACAGGGGACACAGATACGCAGTATTTT.